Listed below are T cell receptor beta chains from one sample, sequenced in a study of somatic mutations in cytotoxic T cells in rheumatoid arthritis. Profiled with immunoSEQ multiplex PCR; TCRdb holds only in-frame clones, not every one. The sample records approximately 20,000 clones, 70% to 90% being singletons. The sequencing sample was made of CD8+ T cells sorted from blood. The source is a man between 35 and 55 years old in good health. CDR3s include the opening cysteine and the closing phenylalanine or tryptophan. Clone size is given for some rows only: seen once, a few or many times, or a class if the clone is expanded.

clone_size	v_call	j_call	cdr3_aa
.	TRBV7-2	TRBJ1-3	CASSLAGTSGNTIYF
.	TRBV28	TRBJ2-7	CASNPTLGYEQYF
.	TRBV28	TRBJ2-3	CASSLSGTDTQYF
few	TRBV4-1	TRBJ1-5	CASSQDSHYSNQPQHF
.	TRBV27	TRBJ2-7	CASSSRDSIYEQYF
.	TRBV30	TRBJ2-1	CAGDLAGGPDEQFF
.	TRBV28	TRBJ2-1	CASAASGRYNEQFF
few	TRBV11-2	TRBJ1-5	CASSSLGGNQPQHF
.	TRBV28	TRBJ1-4	CASSFLANEKLFF
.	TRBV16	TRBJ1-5	CASPPVRARDQPQHF
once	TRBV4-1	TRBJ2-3	CASSQPGRTDTQYF
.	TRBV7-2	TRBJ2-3	CASSTLGYLSTDTQYF
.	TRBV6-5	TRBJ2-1	CASSYGGVNEQFF
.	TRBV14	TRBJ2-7	CASSQAAYEQYF
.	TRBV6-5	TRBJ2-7	CASSYGAGGREQYF
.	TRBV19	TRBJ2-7	CASSILSGSINEQYF
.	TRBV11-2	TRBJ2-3	CASSSLVGLGIPSQYF
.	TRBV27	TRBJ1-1	CASSLDPEGYTEAFF
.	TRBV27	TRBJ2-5	CASSLWRGSETQYF
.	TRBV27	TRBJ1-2	CASSPRQGGYTF
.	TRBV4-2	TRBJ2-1	CASSQGIAGDNEQFF
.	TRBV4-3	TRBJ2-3	CASSQTLAGALSTDTQYF
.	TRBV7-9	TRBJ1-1	CASLRGGTEAFF
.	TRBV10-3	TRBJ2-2	CAISDWYRSNTGELFF
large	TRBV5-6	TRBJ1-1	CASSPRGITEAFF
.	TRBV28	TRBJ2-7	CASSPDGYEQYF
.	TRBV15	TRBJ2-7	CATSRNREFDEQYF
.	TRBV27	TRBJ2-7	CASSLKDGLYEQYF
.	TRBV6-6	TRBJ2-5	CASSRQGPWEGQYF
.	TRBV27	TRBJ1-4	CASSLSAGLLNEKLFF
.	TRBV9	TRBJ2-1	CASSVEGFNEQFF
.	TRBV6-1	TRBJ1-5	CASSEDLYSNQPQHF
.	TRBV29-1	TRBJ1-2	CSVANRDRGGYYGYTF
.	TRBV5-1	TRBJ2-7	CASTAGLTFEQYF
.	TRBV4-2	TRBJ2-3	CASSQDPGQSDTQYF
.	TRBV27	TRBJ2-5	CASSLFRGLETQYF
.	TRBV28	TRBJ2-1	CASSLGRVTEQFF
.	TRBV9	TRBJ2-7	CASSLTSGRKVYEQYF
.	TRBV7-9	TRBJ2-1	CASSLVGGRGEQFF
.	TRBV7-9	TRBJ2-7	CASSLEVRGEQYF
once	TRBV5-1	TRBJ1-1	CASSLEGSGGLYEAFF
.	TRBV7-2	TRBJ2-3	CASSLVASGRDTQYF
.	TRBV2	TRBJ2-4	CASSIQGRKNIQYF
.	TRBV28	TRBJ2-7	CASSYSSGTYEQYF
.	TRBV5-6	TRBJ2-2	CASSRNRENTGELFF
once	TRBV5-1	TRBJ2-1	CASSMGGNEQFF
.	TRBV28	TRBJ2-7	CASSLVSGGAYEQYF